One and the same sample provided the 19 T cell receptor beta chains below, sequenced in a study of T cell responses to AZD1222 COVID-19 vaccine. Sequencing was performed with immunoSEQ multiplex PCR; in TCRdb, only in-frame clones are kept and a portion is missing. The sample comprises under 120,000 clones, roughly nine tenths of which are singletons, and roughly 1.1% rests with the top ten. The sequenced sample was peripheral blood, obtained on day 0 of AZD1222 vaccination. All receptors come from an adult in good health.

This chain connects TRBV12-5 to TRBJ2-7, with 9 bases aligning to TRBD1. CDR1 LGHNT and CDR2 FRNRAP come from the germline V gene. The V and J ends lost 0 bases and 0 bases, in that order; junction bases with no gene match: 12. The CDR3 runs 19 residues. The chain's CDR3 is CASGLVPSLDRGDSYEQYF. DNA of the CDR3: TGTGCTAGTGGTTTGGTCCCTTCACTTGACAGGGGGGACTCCTACGAGCAGTACTTC.

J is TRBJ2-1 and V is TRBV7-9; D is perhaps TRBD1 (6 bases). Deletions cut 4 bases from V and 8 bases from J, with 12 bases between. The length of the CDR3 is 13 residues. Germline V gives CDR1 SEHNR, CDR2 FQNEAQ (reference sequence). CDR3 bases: TGTGCCAGCAGCTCGCCTGGGGGCGATGAGCAGTTCTTC. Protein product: CASSSPGGDEQFF.

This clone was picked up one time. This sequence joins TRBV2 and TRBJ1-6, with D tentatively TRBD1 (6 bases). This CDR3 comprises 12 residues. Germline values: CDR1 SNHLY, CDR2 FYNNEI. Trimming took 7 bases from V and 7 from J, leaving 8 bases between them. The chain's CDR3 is CASTGGNSPLHF. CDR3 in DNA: TGTGCCAGCACTGGGGGCAATTCACCCCTCCACTTT.

CDR3 bases: TGTGCCTGGAGCGGCAGATCCACGAATGGCTACACCTTC. It translates to CAWSGRSTNGYTF. The chain carries TRBV30 and TRBJ1-2; D uncertain. This CDR3 has 13 residues. The V end lost 3 bases, the J end lost 6 bases, and 14 bases lay between the germline ends. Per the germline V gene, CDR1 is GTSNPN and CDR2 is SVGIG (reference sequence). The complete variable domain, with remaining parts taken from reference TRBV30 and TRBJ1-2, reads SQTIHQWPATLVQPVGSPLSLECTVEGTSNPNLYWYRQAAGRGLQLLFYSVGIGQISSEVPQNLSASRPQDRQFILSSKKLLLSDSGFYLCAWSGRSTNGYTFGSGTRLTVV.

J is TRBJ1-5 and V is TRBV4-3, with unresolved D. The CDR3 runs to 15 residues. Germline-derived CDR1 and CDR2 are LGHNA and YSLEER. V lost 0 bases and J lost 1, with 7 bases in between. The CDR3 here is CASSQDWGSNQPQHF. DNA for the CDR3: TGCGCCAGCAGCCAAGACTGGGGAAGCAATCAGCCCCAGCATTTT.

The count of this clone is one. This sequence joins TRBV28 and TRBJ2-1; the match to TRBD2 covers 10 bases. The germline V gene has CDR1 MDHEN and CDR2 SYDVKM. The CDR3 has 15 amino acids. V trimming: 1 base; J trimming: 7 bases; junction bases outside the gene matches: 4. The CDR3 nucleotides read TGTGCCAGCAGTTTATCTCTAGCGGGAGTGAATGAGCAGTTCTTC. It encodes CASSLSLAGVNEQFF.

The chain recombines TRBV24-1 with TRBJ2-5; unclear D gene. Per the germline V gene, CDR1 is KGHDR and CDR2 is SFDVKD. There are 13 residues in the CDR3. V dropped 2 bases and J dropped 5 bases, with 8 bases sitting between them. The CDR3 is CATSDYGVETQYF. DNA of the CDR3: TGTGCCACCAGTGATTATGGGGTGGAGACCCAGTACTTC.

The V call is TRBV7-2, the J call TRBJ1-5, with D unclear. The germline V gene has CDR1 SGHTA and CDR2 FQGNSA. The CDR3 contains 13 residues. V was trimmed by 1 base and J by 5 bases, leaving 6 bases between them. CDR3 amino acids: CASSLGPDQPQHF. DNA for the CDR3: TGTGCCAGCAGCTTAGGTCCGGATCAGCCCCAGCATTTT. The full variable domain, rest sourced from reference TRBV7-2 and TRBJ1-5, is GAGVSQSPSNKVTEKGKDVELRCDPISGHTALYWYRQSLGQGLEFLIYFQGNSAPDKSGLPSDRFSAERTGGSVSTLTIQRTQQEDSAVYLCASSLGPDQPQHFGDGTRLSIL.

The CDR3 region has the DNA TGTGCCAGTACCTTGGACAGGATGAACACTGAAGCTTTCTTT. Its translation: CASTLDRMNTEAFF. The chain combines TRBV19 with TRBJ1-1; 7 bases map to TRBD1. V lost 7 bases, J lost 0 bases, and 5 bases stayed unmatched. This CDR3 comprises 14 residues. Germline CDR1 is LNHDA and CDR2 is SQIVND (reference sequence).

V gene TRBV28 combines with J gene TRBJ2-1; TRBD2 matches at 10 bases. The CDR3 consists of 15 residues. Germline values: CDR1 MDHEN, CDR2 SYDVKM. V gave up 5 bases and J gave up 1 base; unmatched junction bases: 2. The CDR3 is CASSQTSGSYNEQFF. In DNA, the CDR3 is TGTGCCAGCAGTCAGACTAGCGGGTCCTACAATGAGCAGTTCTTC.

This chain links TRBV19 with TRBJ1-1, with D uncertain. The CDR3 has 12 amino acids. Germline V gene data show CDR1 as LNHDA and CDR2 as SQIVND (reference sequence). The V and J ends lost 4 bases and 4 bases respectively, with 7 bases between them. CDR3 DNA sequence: TGTGCCAGTAGTAATCGGGGCACTGAAGCTTTCTTT. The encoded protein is CASSNRGTEAFF. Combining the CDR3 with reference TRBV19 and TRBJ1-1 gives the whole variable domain DGGITQSPKYLFRKEGQNVTLSCEQNLNHDAMYWYRQDPGQGLRLIYYSQIVNDFQKGDIAEGYSVSREKKESFPLTVTSAQKNPTAFYLCASSNRGTEAFFGQGTRLTVV.

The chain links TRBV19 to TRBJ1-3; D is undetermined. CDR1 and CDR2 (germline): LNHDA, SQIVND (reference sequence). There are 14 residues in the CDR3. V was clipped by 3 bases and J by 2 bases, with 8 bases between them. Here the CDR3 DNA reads TGTGCCAGTAGTATTGGAGAGACTGGAAACACCATATATTTT. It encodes CASSIGETGNTIYF.

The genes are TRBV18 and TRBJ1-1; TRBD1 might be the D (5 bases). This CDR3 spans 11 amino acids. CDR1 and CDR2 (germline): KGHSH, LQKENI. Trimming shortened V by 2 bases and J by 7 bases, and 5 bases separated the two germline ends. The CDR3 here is CASSPGHEAFF. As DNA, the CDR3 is TGTGCCAGCTCACCAGGACATGAAGCTTTCTTT.

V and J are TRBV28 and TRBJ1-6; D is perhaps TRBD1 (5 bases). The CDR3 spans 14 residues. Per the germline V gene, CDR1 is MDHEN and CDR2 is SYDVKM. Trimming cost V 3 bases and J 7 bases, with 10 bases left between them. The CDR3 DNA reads TGTGCCAGCAGTTTTGCAGGGAAAAATTCACCCCTCCACTTT. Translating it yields CASSFAGKNSPLHF.

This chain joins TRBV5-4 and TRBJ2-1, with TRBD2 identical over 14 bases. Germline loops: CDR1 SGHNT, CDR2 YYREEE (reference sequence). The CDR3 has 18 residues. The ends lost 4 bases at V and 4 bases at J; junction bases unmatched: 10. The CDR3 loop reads CASSPTGTSGSAYNEQFF. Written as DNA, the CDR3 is TGTGCCAGCAGCCCCACCGGGACTAGCGGGAGCGCATACAATGAGCAGTTCTTC.

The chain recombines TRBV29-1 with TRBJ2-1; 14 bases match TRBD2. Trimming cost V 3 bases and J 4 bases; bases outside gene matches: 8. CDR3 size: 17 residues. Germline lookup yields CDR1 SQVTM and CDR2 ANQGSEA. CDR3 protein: CSVEGTSGSLGYNEQFF. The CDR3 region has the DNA TGCAGCGTTGAGGGGACTAGCGGGAGCTTAGGATACAATGAGCAGTTCTTC.

CDR3 coding DNA: TGTGCCACCAGTGATTGGACCAGGGACGAGCAGTACTTC. This translates into CATSDWTRDEQYF. The rearrangement links TRBV24-1 to TRBJ2-7, with a tentative D call TRBD1 (5 bases). The germline V gene encodes CDR1 KGHDR and CDR2 SFDVKD. This CDR3 has 13 amino acids. V lost 2 bases to trimming and J lost 5 bases, with 9 bases between them.

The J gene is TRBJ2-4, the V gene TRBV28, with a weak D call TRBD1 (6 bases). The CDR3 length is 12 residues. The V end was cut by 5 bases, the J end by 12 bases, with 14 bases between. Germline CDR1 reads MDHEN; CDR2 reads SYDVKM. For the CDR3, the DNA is TGTGCCAGCAGTCTACCGACAGGCTATCAGTACTTC. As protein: CASSLPTGYQYF.

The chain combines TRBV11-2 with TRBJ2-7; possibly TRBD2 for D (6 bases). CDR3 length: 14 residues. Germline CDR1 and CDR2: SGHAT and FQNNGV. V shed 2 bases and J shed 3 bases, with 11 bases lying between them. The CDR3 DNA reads TGTGCCAGCAGCTTACAGGGAGGAAACTACGAGCAGTACTTC. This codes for CASSLQGGNYEQYF. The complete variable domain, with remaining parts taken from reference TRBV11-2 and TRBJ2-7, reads EAGVAQSPRYKIIEKRQSVAFWCNPISGHATLYWYQQILGQGPKLLIQFQNNGVVDDSQLPKDRFSAERLKGVDSTLKIQPAKLEDSAVYLCASSLQGGNYEQYFGPGTRLTVT.